The subject of this entry is one T cell receptor (beta chain). Tumor biopsies came from the same primary tumor site before and after PD-1 blockade. Measured with immunoSEQ multiplex PCR; TCRdb has only the in-frame clones, and not every one. Of roughly 2,000 clones detected, just under 70% appear once; the ten largest clones hold about 15%. These data belong to a study of T cells in tumors after PD-1 blockade. At the level of the study: No patient had prior checkpoint blockade, systemic immunosuppression, or radiotherapy within 4 weeks. On average, tumor samples gave about 26,000 TCR templates and roughly 6,000 unique clonotypes.

V was clipped by 0 bases and J by 5 bases, with 10 bases between them. From germline, CDR1 is SNHLY and CDR2 FYNNEI. This CDR3 is 14 amino acids long. The chain uses TRBV2 and TRBJ1-1, with D hard to call. This clonotype originated in a human donor with basal cell carcinoma. Sequencing used tumor tissue, obtained before anti-PD-1 treatment. The CDR3: CASSEARGGTEAFF. In nucleotides, the CDR3 is TGTGCCAGCAGTGAAGCGCGAGGTGGTACTGAAGCTTTCTTT.